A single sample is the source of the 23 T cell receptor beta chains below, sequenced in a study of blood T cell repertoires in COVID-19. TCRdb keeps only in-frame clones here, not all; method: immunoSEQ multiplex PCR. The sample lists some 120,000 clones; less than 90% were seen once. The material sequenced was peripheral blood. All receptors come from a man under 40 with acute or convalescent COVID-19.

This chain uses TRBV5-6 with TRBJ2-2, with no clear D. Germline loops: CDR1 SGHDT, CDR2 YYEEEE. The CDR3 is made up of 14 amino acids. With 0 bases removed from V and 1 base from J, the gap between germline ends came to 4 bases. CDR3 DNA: TGTGCCAGCAGCTTGGCCCTGAACACCGGGGAGCTGTTTTTT. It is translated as CASSLALNTGELFF. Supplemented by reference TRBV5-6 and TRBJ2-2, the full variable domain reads DAGVTQSPTHLIKTRGQQVTLRCSPKSGHDTVSWYQQALGQGPQFIFQYYEEEERQRGNFPDRFSGHQFPNYSSELNVNALLLGDSALYLCASSLALNTGELFFGEGSRLTVL.

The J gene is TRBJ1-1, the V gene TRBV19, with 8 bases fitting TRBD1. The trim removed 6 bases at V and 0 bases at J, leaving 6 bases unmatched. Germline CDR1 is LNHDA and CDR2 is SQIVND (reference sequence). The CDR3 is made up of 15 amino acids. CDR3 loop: CASRWGQEVNTEAFF. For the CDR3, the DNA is TGTGCCAGTAGATGGGGACAGGAGGTGAACACTGAAGCTTTCTTT.

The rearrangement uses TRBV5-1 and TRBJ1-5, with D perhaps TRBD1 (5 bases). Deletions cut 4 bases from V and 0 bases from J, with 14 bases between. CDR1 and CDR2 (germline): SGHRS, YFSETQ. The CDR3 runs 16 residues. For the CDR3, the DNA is TGCGCCAGCAGCCCGGGGGGGACCATTAGCAATCAGCCCCAGCATTTT. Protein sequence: CASSPGGTISNQPQHF.

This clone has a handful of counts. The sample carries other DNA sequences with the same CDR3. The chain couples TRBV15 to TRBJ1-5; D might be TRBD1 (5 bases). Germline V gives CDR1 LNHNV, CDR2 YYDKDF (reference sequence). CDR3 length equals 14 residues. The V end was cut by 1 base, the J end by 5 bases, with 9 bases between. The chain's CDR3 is CATSRGGGDQPQHF. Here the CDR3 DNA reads TGTGCCACCAGCAGAGGGGGGGGTGATCAGCCCCAGCATTTT.

CDR3 loop: CASSETWDRGRENYGYTF. The CDR3 DNA reads as TGTGCCAGCAGTGAAACTTGGGACAGGGGGCGGGAGAACTATGGCTACACCTTC. The chain joins TRBV6-1 to TRBJ1-2; 12 bases agree with TRBD1. Germline assignment: CDR1 MNHNS and CDR2 SASEGT. The CDR3 loop spans 18 amino acids. Losses at the gene ends were 2 bases for V and 2 bases for J; bases not matched to a gene: 9.

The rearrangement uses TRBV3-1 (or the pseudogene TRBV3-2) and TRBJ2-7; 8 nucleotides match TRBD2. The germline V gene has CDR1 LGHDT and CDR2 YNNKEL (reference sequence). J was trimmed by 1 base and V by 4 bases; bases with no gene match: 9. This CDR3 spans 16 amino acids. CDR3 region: CASSPTGGIHSYEQYF. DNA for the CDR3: TGTGCCAGCAGCCCGACGGGAGGGATACATTCCTACGAGCAGTACTTC.

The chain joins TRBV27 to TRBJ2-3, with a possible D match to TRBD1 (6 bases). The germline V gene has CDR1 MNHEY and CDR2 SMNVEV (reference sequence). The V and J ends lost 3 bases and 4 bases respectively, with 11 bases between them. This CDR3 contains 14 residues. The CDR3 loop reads CASSLRQAADTQYF. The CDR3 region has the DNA TGTGCCAGCAGTTTGAGACAGGCTGCAGATACGCAGTATTTT.

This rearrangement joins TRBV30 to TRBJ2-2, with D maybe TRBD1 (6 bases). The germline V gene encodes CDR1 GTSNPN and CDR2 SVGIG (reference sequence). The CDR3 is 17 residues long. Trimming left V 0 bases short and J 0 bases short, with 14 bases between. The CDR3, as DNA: TGTGCCTGGAGTGTACAGAGACAGGCGACGAACACCGGGGAGCTGTTTTTT. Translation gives CAWSVQRQATNTGELFF. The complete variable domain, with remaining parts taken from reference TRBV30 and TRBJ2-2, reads SQTIHQWPATLVQPVGSPLSLECTVEGTSNPNLYWYRQAAGRGLQLLFYSVGIGQISSEVPQNLSASRPQDRQFILSSKKLLLSDSGFYLCAWSVQRQATNTGELFFGEGSRLTVL.

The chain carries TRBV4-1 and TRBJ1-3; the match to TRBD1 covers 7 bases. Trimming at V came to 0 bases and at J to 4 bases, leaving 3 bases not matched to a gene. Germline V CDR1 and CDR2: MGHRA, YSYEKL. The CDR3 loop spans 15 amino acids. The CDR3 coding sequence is TGCGCCAGCAGCCAAGAAGGAGGGGGCGGAAACACCATATATTTT. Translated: CASSQEGGGGNTIYF.

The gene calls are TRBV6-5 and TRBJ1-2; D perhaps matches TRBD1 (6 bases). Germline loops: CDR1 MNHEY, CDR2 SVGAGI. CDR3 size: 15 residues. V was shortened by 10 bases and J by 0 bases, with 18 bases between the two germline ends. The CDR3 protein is CATYKTGSSNYGYTF. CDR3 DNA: TGTGCCACCTATAAGACAGGCTCTTCTAACTATGGCTACACCTTC.

DNA of the CDR3: TGTGCCAGCAGCTTAACCCCCATGCTAGCGGGAGAGTTCGGGGAGCTGTTTTTT. This gives the protein CASSLTPMLAGEFGELFF. The chain uses TRBV13 and TRBJ2-2, with 10 bases that match TRBD2. V gave up 2 bases and J gave up 7 bases; unmatched junction bases: 13. The CDR3 is made up of 18 amino acids. CDR1 and CDR2 (germline): PRHDT, FYEKMQ (reference sequence).

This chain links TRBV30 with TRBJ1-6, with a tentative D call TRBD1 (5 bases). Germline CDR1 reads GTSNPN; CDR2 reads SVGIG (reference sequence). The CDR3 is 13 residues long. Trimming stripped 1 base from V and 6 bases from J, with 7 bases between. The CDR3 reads CAWSGDSNSPLHF. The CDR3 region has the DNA TGTGCCTGGAGTGGTGACAGTAATTCACCCCTCCACTTT.

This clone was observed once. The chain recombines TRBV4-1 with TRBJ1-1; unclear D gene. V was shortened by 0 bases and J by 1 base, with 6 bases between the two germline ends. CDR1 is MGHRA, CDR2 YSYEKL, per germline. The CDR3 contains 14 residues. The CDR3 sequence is CASSQDTANTEAFF. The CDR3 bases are TGCGCCAGCAGCCAAGATACAGCGAACACTGAAGCTTTCTTT.

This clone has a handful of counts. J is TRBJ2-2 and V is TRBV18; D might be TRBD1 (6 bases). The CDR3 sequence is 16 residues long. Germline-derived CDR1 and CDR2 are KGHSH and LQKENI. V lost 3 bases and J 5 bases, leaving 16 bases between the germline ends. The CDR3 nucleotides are TGTGCCAGCTCACCGGAGGATTGGGGGCTGACCGGGGAGCTGTTTTTT. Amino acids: CASSPEDWGLTGELFF.

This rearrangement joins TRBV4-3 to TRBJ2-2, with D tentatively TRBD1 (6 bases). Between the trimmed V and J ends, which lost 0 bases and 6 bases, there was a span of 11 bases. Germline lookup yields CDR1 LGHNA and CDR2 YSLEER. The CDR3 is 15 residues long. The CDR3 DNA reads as TGCGCCAGCAGCCAAGATCAGGGGTATCCCGGGGAGCTGTTTTTT. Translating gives CASSQDQGYPGELFF.

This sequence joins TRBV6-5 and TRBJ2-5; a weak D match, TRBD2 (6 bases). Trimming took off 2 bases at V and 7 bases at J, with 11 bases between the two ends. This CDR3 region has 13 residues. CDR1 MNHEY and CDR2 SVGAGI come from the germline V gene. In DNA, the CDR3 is TGTGCCAGCAGTTACGCGGGGATGCGGACCCAGTACTTC. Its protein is CASSYAGMRTQYF.

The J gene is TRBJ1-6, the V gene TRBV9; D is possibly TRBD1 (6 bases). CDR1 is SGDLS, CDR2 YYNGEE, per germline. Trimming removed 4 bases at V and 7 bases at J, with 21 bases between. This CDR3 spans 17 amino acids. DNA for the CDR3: TGTGCCAGCAGCCACGGGGGAGGGGGGCGGTGGAATTCACCCCTCCACTTT. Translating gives CASSHGGGGRWNSPLHF. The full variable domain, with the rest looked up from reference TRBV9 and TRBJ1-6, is DSGVTQTPKHLITATGQRVTLRCSPRSGDLSVYWYQQSLDQGLQFLIQYYNGEERAKGNILERFSAQQFPDLHSELNLSSLELGDSALYFCASSHGGGGRWNSPLHFGNGTRLTVT.

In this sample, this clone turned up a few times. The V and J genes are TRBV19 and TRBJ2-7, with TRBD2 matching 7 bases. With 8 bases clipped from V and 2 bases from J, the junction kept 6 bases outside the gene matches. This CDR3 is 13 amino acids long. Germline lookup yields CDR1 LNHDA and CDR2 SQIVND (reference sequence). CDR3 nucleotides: TGTGCCAGTGCCGCCGGGACTACCTACGAGCAGTACTTC. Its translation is CASAAGTTYEQYF.

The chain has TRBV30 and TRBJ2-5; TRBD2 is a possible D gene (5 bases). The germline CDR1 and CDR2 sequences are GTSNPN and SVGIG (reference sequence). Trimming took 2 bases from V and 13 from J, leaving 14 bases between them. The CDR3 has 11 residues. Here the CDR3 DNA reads TGTGCCTGGAGTACCCCGGGAACGTGGTACTTC. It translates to CAWSTPGTWYF.

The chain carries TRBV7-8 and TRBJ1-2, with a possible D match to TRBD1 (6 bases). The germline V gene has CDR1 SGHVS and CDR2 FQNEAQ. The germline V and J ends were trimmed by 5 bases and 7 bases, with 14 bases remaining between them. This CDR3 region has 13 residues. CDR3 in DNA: TGTGCCAGCAGCCTAGGACAGTCTACTGGCTACACCTTC. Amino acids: CASSLGQSTGYTF.

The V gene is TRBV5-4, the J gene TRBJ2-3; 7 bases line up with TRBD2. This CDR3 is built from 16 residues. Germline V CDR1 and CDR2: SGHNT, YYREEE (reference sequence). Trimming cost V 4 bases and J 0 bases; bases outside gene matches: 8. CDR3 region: CASSPLGGDSTDTQYF. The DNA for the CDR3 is TGTGCCAGCAGCCCCTTGGGGGGGGATAGCACAGATACGCAGTATTTT.

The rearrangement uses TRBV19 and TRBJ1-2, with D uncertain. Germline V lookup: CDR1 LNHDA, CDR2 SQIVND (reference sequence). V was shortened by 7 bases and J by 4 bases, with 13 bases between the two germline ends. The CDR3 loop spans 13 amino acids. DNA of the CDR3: TGTGCCAGTACCCCCGGGAGGGTCTATGGCTACACCTTC. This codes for CASTPGRVYGYTF.

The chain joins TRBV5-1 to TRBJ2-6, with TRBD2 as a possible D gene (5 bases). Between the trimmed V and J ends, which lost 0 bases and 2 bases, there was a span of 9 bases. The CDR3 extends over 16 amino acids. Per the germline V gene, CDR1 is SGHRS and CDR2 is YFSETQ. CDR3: CASSLALAPGANVLTF. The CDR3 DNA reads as TGCGCCAGCAGCTTGGCCCTAGCCCCTGGGGCCAACGTCCTGACTTTC.